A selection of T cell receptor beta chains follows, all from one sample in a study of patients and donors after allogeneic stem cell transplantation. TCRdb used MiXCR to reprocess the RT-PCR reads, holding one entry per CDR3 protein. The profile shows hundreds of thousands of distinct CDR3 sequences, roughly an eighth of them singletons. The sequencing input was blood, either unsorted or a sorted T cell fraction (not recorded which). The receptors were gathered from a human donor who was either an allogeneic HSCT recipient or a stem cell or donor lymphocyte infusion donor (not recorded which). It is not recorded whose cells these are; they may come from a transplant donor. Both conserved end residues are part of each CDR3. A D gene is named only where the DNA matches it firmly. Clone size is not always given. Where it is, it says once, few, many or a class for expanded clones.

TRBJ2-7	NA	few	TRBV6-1	TGTGCCAGCAGAGAGGACCCCACTGGCCGGGTCCTCGAGCAGTACTTC	CASREDPTGRVLEQYF
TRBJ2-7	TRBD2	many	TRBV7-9	TGTGCCAGCAGCTCGCGGACTAGCGGGAGAGTCTACGAGCAGTACTTC	CASSSRTSGRVYEQYF
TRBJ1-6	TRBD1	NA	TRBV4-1	TGCGCCAGCAGCCAGGACTTACAGGGGGCCAATAATTCACCCCTCCACTTT	CASSQDLQGANNSPLHF
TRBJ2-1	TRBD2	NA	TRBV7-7	TGTGCTAGCAGCTTAGTAGCGGGGGGCCGCAATGAGCAGTTCTTC	CASSLVAGGRNEQFF
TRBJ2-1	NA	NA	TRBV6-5	TGTGCCAGCAGTTATGGTGGGCCAACAACGGAATACAATGAGCAGTTCTTC	CASSYGGPTTEYNEQFF
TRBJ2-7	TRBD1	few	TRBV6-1	TGTGCCAGCACCAAATCGGACAGGACGACCTACGAGCAGTACTTC	CASTKSDRTTYEQYF
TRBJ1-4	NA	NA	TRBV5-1	TGCGCCAGCTCACAGGGAGACATTGCAACTAATGAAAAACTGTTTTTT	CASSQGDIATNEKLFF
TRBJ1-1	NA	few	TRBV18	TGTGCCAGCTCACCACCGAACACTGAAGCTTTCTTT	CASSPPNTEAFF
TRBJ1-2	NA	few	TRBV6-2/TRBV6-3	TGTGCCAGCAGTTACTATGAGTATGGCTACACCTTC	CASSYYEYGYTF
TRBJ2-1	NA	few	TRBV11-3	TGTGCCAGCAGCTCTGGTGGTAGGAATGAGCAGTTCTTC	CASSSGGRNEQFF
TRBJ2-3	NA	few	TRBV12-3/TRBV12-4	TGTGCCAGCAGTGCCCACTCCGACCCCCTTAGCACAGATACGCAGTATTTT	CASSAHSDPLSTDTQYF
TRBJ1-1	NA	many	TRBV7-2	TGTGCCAGCAGACTGAACTCCGGGACGGGAGGGAACACTGAAGCTTTCTTT	CASRLNSGTGGNTEAFF
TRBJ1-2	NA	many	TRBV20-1	TGCAGTGCTAGAGTGGCGGCCCTTGTCTATGGCTACACCTTC	CSARVAALVYGYTF
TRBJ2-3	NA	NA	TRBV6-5	TGTGCCAGCAGTTACAGGGGATCATACACAGATACGCAGTATTTT	CASSYRGSYTDTQYF
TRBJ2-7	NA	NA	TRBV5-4	TGTGCCAGCAGCTTGGTTGGGCCGCGCGAGCAGTACTTC	CASSLVGPREQYF
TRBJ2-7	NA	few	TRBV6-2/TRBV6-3	TGTGCCAGCACCTCAGGGACACCCTACCACGAGCAGTACTTC	CASTSGTPYHEQYF
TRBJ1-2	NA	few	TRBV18	TGTGCCAGCTCACAGGACCGAGAAGGCTACACCTTC	CASSQDREGYTF
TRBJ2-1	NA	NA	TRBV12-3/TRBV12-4	TGTGCCAGCAGCCTACAGGCGGGACGTTGGGCCCACTACAATGAGCAGTTCTTC	CASSLQAGRWAHYNEQFF
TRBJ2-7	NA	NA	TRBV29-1	TGCAGCGTTGAATCCGCGGGGACCCTTTACGAGCAGTACTTC	CSVESAGTLYEQYF
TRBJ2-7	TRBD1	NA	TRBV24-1	TGTGCCACCAGTGATTCCCCCTCCCTCCGGACAGGGGGCACCTACGAGCAGTACTTC	CATSDSPSLRTGGTYEQYF
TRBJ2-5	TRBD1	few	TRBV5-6	TGTGCCAGCAGCCCAAGATTGGGACAGAGAGAGACCCAGTACTTC	CASSPRLGQRETQYF
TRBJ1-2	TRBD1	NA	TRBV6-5	TGTGCCAGCAGTTCCTCCGGGACAGGGGGGAATGGCTACACCTTC	CASSSSGTGGNGYTF
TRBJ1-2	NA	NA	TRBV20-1	TGCAGTGCTAGAGATAGGCGACAGGCGTTCTATGGCTACACCTTC	CSARDRRQAFYGYTF
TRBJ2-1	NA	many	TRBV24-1	TGTGCCACCAGTGCCCCCTCGGGGGCGGGAGAACAGTTCTTC	CATSAPSGAGEQFF
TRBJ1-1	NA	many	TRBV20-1	TGCAGCCGCGTCAGAGTCAACACTGAAGCTTTCTTT	CSRVRVNTEAFF
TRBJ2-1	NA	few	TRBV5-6	TGTGCCAGCAGCTTGGTACCCCGGGGCAATGAGCAGTTCTTC	CASSLVPRGNEQFF
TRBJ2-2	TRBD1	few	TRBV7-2	TGTGCCAGCACCCATAGACAGGGGGTCACCGGGGAGCTGTTTTTT	CASTHRQGVTGELFF
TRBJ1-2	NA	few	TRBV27	TGTGCCAGCAGTCCCTGGGACGGGTTGAACTATGGCTACACCTTC	CASSPWDGLNYGYTF
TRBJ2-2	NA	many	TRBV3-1	TGTGCCAGCAGCCAAGTTAATTCCCTTAACACCGGGGAGCTGTTTTTT	CASSQVNSLNTGELFF
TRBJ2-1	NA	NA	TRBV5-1	TGCGCCAGCATCCCGGGATTCGGACGCAATGAGCAGTTCTTC	CASIPGFGRNEQFF
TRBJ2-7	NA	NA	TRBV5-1	TGCGCCAGCAGCCCGGACAAAACCTACGAGCAGTACTTC	CASSPDKTYEQYF
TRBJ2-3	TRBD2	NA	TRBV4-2	TGTGCCAGCAGCCAAGCCGGGACTAGCGGGGATAAACGCACAGATACGCAGTATTTT	CASSQAGTSGDKRTDTQYF
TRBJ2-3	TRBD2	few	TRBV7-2	TGTGCCAGCAGCTCCCCTAGCGGGGGGGCTCCTACGCAGTATTTT	CASSSPSGGAPTQYF
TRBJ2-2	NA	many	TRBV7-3	TGTGCCAGCAGCCCTAGTGGGGGGCGGAACACCGGGGAGCTGTTTTTT	CASSPSGGRNTGELFF
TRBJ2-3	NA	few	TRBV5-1	TGCGCCAGCAGCTTATCAGGGACCCAGGCGGATACGCAGTATTTT	CASSLSGTQADTQYF
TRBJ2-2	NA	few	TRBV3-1	TGTGCCAGCACCAAGACTGGGGGGACCGGGGAGCTGTTTTTT	CASTKTGGTGELFF
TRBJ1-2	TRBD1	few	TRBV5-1	TGCGCCAGCAGCTTGGTTCAGGGGGCAGAGTATGGCTACACCTTC	CASSLVQGAEYGYTF
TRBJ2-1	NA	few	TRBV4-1	TGCGCCAGCAGCCCAAAACCTCCAGGGGAGGACTCCTACAATGAGCAGTTCTTC	CASSPKPPGEDSYNEQFF